This T cell receptor (beta chain) stems from a study of blood T cells in healthy people across ages. Study as a whole: About one barcoded TCR beta cDNA was captured per two T cells.

Study-wide findings and caveats: Relative to aged donors, long-lived donors carried more naive CD4+ cells and displayed higher diversity.

A second about 6 to 12 cycle PCR used barcoded and J-beta primers. A single record per CDR3 protein comes from TCRdb applying MiXCR to the 5' RACE reads. The top ten clones hold roughly 3.8% of a sample with around 820,000 distinct CDR3 sequences, roughly 25% of them seen once. This clonotype has just a few counts. Its cognate antigen is unknown. V was pared by 6 bases and J by 2 bases, with 20 bases between. Per germline, CDR1 SGHRS and CDR2 YFSETQ. This CDR3 is 16 amino acids long. Each individual donor underwent a draw of about 9.1 milliliters of peripheral blood. This same sample was also taken into another study, of T cells of mothers and their children. Per that study: There were over 9.5 million TCR beta CDR3 reads from each mother and about 3 million from each child.

The V gene is TRBV5-1, the J gene TRBJ1-2, with D possibly being TRBD1 (5 bases). The TCR originated in a boy aged 5-17 years in good health. The material sequenced was blood. CDR3 sequence reads: CASNASPPGQNYGYTF. The CDR3 bases are TGCGCCAGCAATGCTTCTCCCCCGGGGCAGAACTATGGCTACACCTTC.